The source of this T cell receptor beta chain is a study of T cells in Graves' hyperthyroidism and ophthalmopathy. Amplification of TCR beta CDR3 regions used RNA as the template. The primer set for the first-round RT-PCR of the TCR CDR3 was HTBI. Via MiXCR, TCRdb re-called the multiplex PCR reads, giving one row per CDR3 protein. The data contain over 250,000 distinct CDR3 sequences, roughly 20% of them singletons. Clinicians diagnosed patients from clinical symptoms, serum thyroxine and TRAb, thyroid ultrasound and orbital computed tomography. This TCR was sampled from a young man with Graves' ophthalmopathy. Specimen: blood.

This CDR3 is CASEQGVSYEQYF. The CDR3 region has the DNA TGTGCCAGCGAACAAGGGGTCTCCTACGAGCAGTACTTC. V and J are TRBV28 and TRBJ2-7; TRBD1 is a possible D gene (5 bases). Germline-derived CDR1 and CDR2 are MDHEN and SYDVKM. Trimming cost V 8 bases and J 0 bases, with 11 bases left between them. This CDR3 is 13 amino acids long.